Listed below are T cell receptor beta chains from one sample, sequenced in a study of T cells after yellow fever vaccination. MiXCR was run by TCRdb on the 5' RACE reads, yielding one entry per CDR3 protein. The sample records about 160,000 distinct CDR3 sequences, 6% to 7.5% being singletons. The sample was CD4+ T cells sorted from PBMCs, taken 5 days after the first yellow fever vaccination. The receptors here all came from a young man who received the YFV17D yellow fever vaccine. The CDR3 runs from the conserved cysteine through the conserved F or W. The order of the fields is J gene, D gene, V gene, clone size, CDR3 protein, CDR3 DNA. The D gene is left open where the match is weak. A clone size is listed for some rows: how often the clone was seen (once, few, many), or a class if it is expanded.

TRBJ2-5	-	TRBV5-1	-	CASSAHTGNSEETQYF	TGCGCCAGCAGCGCCCATACCGGGAACTCAGAAGAGACCCAGTACTTC
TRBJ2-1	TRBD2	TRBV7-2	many	CASSPPQRGGIEQFF	TGTGCCAGCAGCCCACCCCAGCGGGGGGGTATTGAGCAGTTCTTC
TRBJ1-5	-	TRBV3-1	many	CASSQGGIQPQHF	TGTGCCAGCAGCCAGGGGGGAATTCAGCCCCAGCATTTT
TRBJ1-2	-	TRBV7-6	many	CASSFWMGGNYGYTF	TGTGCCAGCAGCTTCTGGATGGGGGGAAACTATGGCTACACCTTC
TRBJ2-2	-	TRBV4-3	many	CASSQGRNTGELFF	TGCGCCAGCAGCCAAGGAAGGAACACCGGGGAGCTGTTTTTT
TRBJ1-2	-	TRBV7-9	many	CASSGTGGGSGYGYTF	TGTGCCAGCAGCGGCACCGGTGGGGGGTCGGGCTATGGCTACACCTTC
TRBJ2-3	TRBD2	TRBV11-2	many	CASSKSSGGGSTDTQYF	TGTGCCAGCAGCAAGTCTAGCGGGGGAGGTAGCACAGATACGCAGTATTTT
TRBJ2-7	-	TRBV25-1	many	CASSVDSAFTYEQYF	TGTGCCAGCAGTGTGGACAGTGCCTTTACCTACGAGCAGTACTTC
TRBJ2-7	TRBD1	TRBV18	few	CASSPGQGTSYEQYF	TGTGCCAGCTCACCAGGACAGGGAACGTCTTACGAGCAGTACTTC
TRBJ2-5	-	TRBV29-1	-	CSVVGTPRKETQYF	TGCAGCGTTGTAGGGACACCCCGCAAAGAGACCCAGTACTTC
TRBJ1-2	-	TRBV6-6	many	CASRIPAGGYTF	TGTGCCAGCAGGATACCCGCTGGAGGCTACACCTTC
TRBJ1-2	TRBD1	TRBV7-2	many	CASSHGQGKKYGYTF	TGTGCCAGCAGCCATGGACAGGGGAAAAAGTATGGCTACACCTTC
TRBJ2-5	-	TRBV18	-	CASSPPGGPQETQYF	TGTGCCAGCTCACCACCGGGGGGGCCCCAAGAGACCCAGTACTTC
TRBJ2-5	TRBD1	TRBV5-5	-	CASIPTGVSRETQYF	TGTGCCAGCATTCCTACAGGGGTTAGTAGGGAGACCCAGTACTTC
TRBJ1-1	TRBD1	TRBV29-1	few	CSVEGAKEGANTEAFF	TGCAGCGTTGAAGGGGCCAAAGAGGGGGCGAACACTGAAGCTTTCTTT